This T cell receptor (beta chain) stems from a study of cytomegalovirus exposure and HLA in healthy donors. After removal of 6 bases from V and 4 bases from J, the junction contained 2 bases not matched to a gene. The germline V gene has CDR1 ENHRY and CDR2 SYGVKD. There are 12 residues in the CDR3. The PCR employed 60 Vbeta primers together with 13 Jbeta primers. The protocol was immunoSEQ multiplex PCR, while the TCRdb copy is restricted to in-frame clones and leaves out a portion. The sample comprises approximately 100,000 clones, about 79% of which are singletons, and less than 3.5% rests with the top ten.

Sequenced sample: PBMCs. The gene calls are TRBV10-3 and TRBJ1-1, with 7 bases matching TRBD1. The sequence derives from a man in his forties or fifties in good health and CMV-seropositive. The CDR3, as DNA: TGTGCCATCAGGAGGGGGCCCACTGAAGCTTTCTTT. It specifies CAIRRGPTEAFF.